This T cell receptor beta chain was identified during a study of T cells after yellow fever vaccination. About the research overall: The SMART-Seq v4 Ultra Low Input method served to prepare the low-cell-number fractions.

For TCR, cDNA came from 5'RACE template switching, which added a universal primer site and UMIs. In TCRdb, the 5' RACE reads were re-called with MiXCR into one record per CDR3 protein. The table shows some 420,000 distinct CDR3 sequences, with under 20% occurring only once. Study-level findings and limits: Relatively few clonotypes were ones that appeared in both CD4 and CD8 compartments. Weaker, the secondary response peaked sooner, at day 5 versus 15.

The CDR3 runs to 14 residues. V was trimmed by 6 bases and J by 1 base, leaving 9 bases between them. Germline V gene data show CDR1 as SNHLY and CDR2 as FYNNEI. As to this clonotype: As yet, its antigen is unknown.

The receptor was isolated from a man aged 18-30 years who received the YFV17D yellow fever vaccine. Sequences were derived from PBMCs, sampled before the yellow fever booster vaccination. The V gene is TRBV2, the J gene TRBJ2-2; no definite D call. The CDR3 sequence: CASSKTVNTGELFF. The CDR3 DNA reads TGTGCCAGCAGCAAGACCGTGAACACCGGGGAGCTGTTTTTT.